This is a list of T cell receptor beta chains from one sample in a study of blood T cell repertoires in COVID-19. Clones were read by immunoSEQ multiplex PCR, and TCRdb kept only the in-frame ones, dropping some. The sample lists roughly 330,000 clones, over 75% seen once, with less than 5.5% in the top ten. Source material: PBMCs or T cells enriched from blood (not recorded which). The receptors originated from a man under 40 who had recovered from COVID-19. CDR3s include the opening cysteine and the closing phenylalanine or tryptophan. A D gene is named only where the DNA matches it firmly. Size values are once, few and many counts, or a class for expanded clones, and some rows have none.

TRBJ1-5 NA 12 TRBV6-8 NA CASSYTDQPQHF TGTGCCAGCAGTTATACGGATCAGCCCCAGCATTTT
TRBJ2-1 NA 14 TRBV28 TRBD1 CASKGQGKDNEQFF TGTGCCAGCAAGGGACAGGGAAAGGACAATGAGCAGTTCTTC
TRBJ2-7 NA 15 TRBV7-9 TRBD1 CASSFRDSGSDEQYF TGTGCCAGCAGCTTCCGGGACAGTGGGTCCGACGAGCAGTACTTC
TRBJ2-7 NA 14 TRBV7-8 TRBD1 CASSFAQGAYEQYF TGTGCCAGCAGCTTTGCACAGGGGGCGTACGAGCAGTACTTC
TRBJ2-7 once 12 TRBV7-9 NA CASSLSGYEQYF TGTGCCAGCAGCTTGTCGGGGTACGAGCAGTACTTC
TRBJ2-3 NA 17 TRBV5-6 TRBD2 CASSSTRTSGGTDTQYF TGTGCCAGCAGCTCGACGCGGACTAGCGGGGGAACAGATACGCAGTATTTT
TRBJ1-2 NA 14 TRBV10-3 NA CAISDAQGRHGYTF TGTGCCATCAGTGACGCACAGGGAAGGCATGGCTACACCTTC
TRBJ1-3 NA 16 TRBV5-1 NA CASSLADTSSGNTIYF TGCGCCAGCAGCTTGGCCGACACGAGCTCTGGAAACACCATATATTTT
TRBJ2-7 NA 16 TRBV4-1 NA CASATTEGVPSYEQYF TGCGCCAGCGCCACCACTGAGGGGGTTCCTTCCTACGAGCAGTACTTC
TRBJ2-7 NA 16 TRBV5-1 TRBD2 CASSPLGGGGTYEQYF TGCGCCAGCAGCCCGCTCGGGGGCGGGGGGACCTACGAGCAGTACTTC
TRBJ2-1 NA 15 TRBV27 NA CASSFLGGSYNEQFF TGTGCCAGCAGTTTCCTGGGCGGGTCCTACAATGAGCAGTTCTTC
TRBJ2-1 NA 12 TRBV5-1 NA CASSLGRDTSIF TGCGCCAGCAGCTTGGGTCGGGACACATCGATCTTC
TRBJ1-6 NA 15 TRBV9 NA CASSAGASDNSPLHF TGTGCCAGCAGCGCAGGGGCGTCGGATAATTCACCCCTCCACTTT
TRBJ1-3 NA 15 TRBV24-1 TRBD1 CATSDPQGPGNTIYF TGTGCCACCAGTGATCCACAGGGGCCTGGAAACACCATATATTTT
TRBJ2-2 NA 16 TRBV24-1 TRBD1 CATSDLQGANTGELFF TGTGCCACCAGTGATCTTCAGGGGGCTAACACCGGGGAGCTGTTTTTT
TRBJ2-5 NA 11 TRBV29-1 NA CSVIQIGTQYF TGCAGCGTTATTCAGATTGGGACCCAGTACTTC
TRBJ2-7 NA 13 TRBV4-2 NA CASSQVLSYEQYF TGTGCCAGCAGCCAAGTTCTCTCCTACGAGCAGTACTTC
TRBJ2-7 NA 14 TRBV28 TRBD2 CASSQTSGSYEQYF TGTGCCAGCAGTCAGACTAGCGGTTCCTACGAGCAGTACTTC
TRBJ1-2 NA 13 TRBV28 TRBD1 CATPGTGEYGYTF TGTGCCACCCCGGGGACAGGGGAATATGGCTACACCTTC
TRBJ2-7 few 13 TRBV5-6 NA CASSSGPSYEQYF TGTGCCAGCAGCTCCGGTCCCTCCTACGAGCAGTACTTC
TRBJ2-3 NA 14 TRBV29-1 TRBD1 CSARQGRRSDTQYF TGCAGCGCTAGACAGGGGAGGCGGTCGGATACGCAGTATTTT
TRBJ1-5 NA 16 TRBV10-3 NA CAISESPVDSNQPQHF TGTGCCATCAGTGAGTCCCCAGTCGATAGCAATCAGCCCCAGCATTTT
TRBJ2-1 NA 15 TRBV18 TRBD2 CASSPRGGAENEQFF TGTGCCAGCTCACCCCGGGGGGGGGCGGAAAATGAGCAGTTCTTC
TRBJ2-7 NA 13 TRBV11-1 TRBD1 CASSQDRVAEQYF TGTGCCAGCAGCCAGGACAGGGTTGCCGAGCAGTACTTC
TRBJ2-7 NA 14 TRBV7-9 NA CASSSQGSAIWQYF TGTGCCAGCAGCTCCCAGGGGAGCGCTATTTGGCAGTACTTC
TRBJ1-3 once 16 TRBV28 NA CASSSRDKGSGNTIYF TGTGCCAGCAGTAGCCGGGACAAGGGCTCTGGAAACACCATATATTTT
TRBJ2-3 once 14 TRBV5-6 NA CASSSPQSTDTQYF TGTGCCAGCAGCTCCCCCCAAAGCACAGATACGCAGTATTTT
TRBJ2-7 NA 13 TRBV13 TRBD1 CASSRTGDYEQYF TGTGCCAGCAGCCGGACAGGGGACTACGAGCAGTACTTC
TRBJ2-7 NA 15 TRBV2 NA CASSERGSLVYEQYF TGTGCCAGCAGTGAAAGGGGTAGCCTTGTCTACGAGCAGTACTTC
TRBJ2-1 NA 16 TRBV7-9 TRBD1 CASSSGTVYSYNEQFF TGTGCCAGCAGCTCGGGGACAGTTTACTCCTACAATGAGCAGTTCTTC
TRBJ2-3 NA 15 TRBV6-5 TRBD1 CASRRTGTGTDTQYF TGTGCCAGCAGGAGGACAGGGACTGGCACAGATACGCAGTATTTT
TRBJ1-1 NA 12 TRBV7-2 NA CASSRLAVEAFF TGTGCCAGCAGCCGTCTGGCCGTTGAAGCTTTCTTT